A single sample gave rise to the 15 T cell receptor beta chains below, sequenced in a study of shared clonotypes between healthy human individuals. The naive CD8 fraction comprised CD45RO-negative cells positively selected for CCR7 and excluded terminally differentiated effector memory CD45RA+ cells. Using immunoSEQ multiplex PCR, the repertoire was profiled, and TCRdb retains in-frame clones only, with some absent. The sample holds millions of clones, about 93% seen once. Sequencing was done on a sample of naive CD8+ T cells from PBMCs. The source is a man between 18 and 29 years old in good health. Some clones in this sample may be carry-over from other donors' samples.

The V and J genes are TRBV7-9 and TRBJ2-7; perhaps TRBD2 as D (6 bases). There are 15 residues in the CDR3. The V gene lost 4 bases and the J gene lost 5 bases, with 18 bases spanning the gap. CDR1 is SEHNR, CDR2 FQNEAQ, per germline (reference sequence). The CDR3 bases are TGTGCCAGCAGCTCCGGCGGGGCGGGTCCCCACGAGCAGTACTTC. Its translation is CASSSGGAGPHEQYF.

The chain has TRBV19 and TRBJ1-5; D gene ambiguous. V lost 3 bases, J lost 2 bases, and 2 bases lay in between. The CDR3 covers 12 residues. Per germline, CDR1 LNHDA and CDR2 SQIVND (reference sequence). The CDR3 sequence: CASSMGNQPQHF. The CDR3 DNA reads TGTGCCAGTAGTATGGGCAATCAGCCCCAGCATTTT.

Comments on this clone: Other DNA sequences within the sample encode an identical CDR3. This chain links TRBV4-3 with TRBJ1-2; D is unclear. Looked up from germline, CDR1 is LGHNA and CDR2 is YSLEER. V lost 0 bases to trimming and J lost 4 bases, with 6 bases between them. The CDR3 extends over 13 amino acids. The CDR3 is CASSQDRSYGYTF. The CDR3 DNA is TGCGCCAGCAGCCAAGATCGGAGCTATGGCTACACCTTC.

The CDR3 loop reads CASSSSSGPYEQYF. CDR3 in DNA: TGTGCCAGCAGCTCCTCTAGCGGCCCCTACGAGCAGTACTTC. The chain recombines TRBV7-9 with TRBJ2-7; 7 bases fit TRBD2. Germline CDR1 SEHNR, CDR2 FQNEAQ (reference sequence). The CDR3 totals 14 residues. J gave up 2 bases and V 4 bases, and 5 bases lay outside the gene matches.

This chain uses TRBV19 with TRBJ2-7, with 7 bases fitting TRBD1. Germline V gene sequence: CDR1 LNHDA, CDR2 SQIVND (reference sequence). The CDR3 runs to 16 residues. J lost 3 bases, V lost 1 base, and 9 bases had no gene match. Here the CDR3 DNA reads TGTGCCAGTAGTATAGGTTCGACAGGGAATGGCTACGAGCAGTACTTC. This encodes CASSIGSTGNGYEQYF.

The V call is TRBV27, the J call TRBJ1-2; no clear D gene. The V gene lost 5 bases and the J gene lost 0 bases, with 10 bases spanning the gap. Germline V lookup: CDR1 MNHEY, CDR2 SMNVEV (reference sequence). The CDR3 has 14 residues. CDR3 amino acids: CASSQRMTNYGYTF. As DNA, the CDR3 is TGTGCCAGCAGTCAGCGGATGACTAACTATGGCTACACCTTC.

V and J are TRBV6-1 and TRBJ2-7; D might be TRBD1 or TRBD2, each matching 5 bases. The CDR3 loop spans 15 amino acids. V shed 6 bases and J shed 2 bases, with 17 bases lying between them. Germline lookup yields CDR1 MNHNS and CDR2 SASEGT. In nucleotides, the CDR3 is TGTGCCAGCAGCGAGGGACGGTACAGGCCCTACGAGCAGTACTTC. Residues: CASSEGRYRPYEQYF.

The V gene is TRBV29-1, the J gene TRBJ1-1; D unresolved. Germline V gene data show CDR1 as SQVTM and CDR2 as ANQGSEA. The CDR3 consists of 12 residues. The V gene lost 6 bases and the J gene lost 2 bases, with 10 bases spanning the gap. DNA for the CDR3: TGCAGCGTCGCGGACGGAAACACTGAAGCTTTCTTT. Its protein product is CSVADGNTEAFF.

The CDR3 DNA sequence: TGCGCCAGCAGTGAGTCTTTGTTGGAGACCCAGTACTTC. It is translated as CASSESLLETQYF. The rearrangement uses TRBV10-1 and TRBJ2-5; the D is unclear. Germline CDR1 WNHNN, CDR2 SYGVQD (reference sequence). The V end was cut by 0 bases, the J end by 5 bases, with 7 bases between. The CDR3 has 13 amino acids.

This chain connects TRBV11-3 to TRBJ2-1; 11 bases agree with TRBD2. V shed 3 bases and J 0 bases; nucleotides not matched to a gene: 1. CDR3 length: 16 amino acids. Per the germline V gene, CDR1 is SGHNT and CDR2 is YENEEA. The chain's CDR3 is CASSLTSGNSYNEQFF. The CDR3 bases are TGTGCCAGCAGCTTGACTAGCGGGAACTCCTACAATGAGCAGTTCTTC.

This clone was counted once. The CDR3: CASSYTGESYEQYF. The CDR3, as DNA: TGTGCCAGCAGCTATACGGGAGAGAGCTACGAGCAGTACTTC. The chain joins TRBV28 to TRBJ2-7; TRBD2 might be the D (6 bases). This CDR3 comprises 14 residues. The V gene's germline CDR1 is MDHEN and CDR2 SYDVKM. V lost 6 bases, J lost 3 bases, and 15 bases lay in between.

The chain is built from TRBV28 and TRBJ1-5; D is uncertain. Germline V gives CDR1 MDHEN, CDR2 SYDVKM. V gave up 9 bases and J gave up 0 bases, with 18 bases separating them. CDR3 length: 16 residues. The CDR3 here is CASEGRTRYSNQPQHF. CDR3 nucleotides: TGTGCCAGTGAGGGTAGGACCAGGTATAGCAATCAGCCCCAGCATTTT.

The chain has TRBV2 and TRBJ2-3; D not resolved. CDR1 is SNHLY and CDR2 is FYNNEI in the germline V gene. V lost 6 bases to trimming and J lost 6 bases, with 10 bases between them. The CDR3 covers 12 residues. Here the CDR3 reads CASSLRRDTQYF. CDR3 nucleotides: TGTGCCAGCAGCCTCCGTAGGGATACGCAGTATTTT.

The chain carries TRBV4-1 and TRBJ2-7, with 12 bases identical to TRBD2. The germline V gene encodes CDR1 MGHRA and CDR2 YSYEKL. The CDR3 is 17 residues long. Trimming removed 1 base from V and 3 bases from J; junction bases left unmatched: 7. The CDR3 is CASSQGTLAGGVYEQYF. DNA of the CDR3: TGCGCCAGCAGCCAAGGGACACTAGCGGGAGGCGTCTACGAGCAGTACTTC.

The chain joins TRBV10-3 to TRBJ1-1; TRBD1 is a possible D gene (5 bases). V was trimmed by 10 bases and J by 0 bases, leaving 12 bases between them. There are 13 residues in the CDR3. In germline, CDR1 is ENHRY, CDR2 SYGVKD. The CDR3 here is CATGGVLNTEAFF. CDR3 in DNA: TGTGCCACGGGGGGGGTCCTGAACACTGAAGCTTTCTTT.